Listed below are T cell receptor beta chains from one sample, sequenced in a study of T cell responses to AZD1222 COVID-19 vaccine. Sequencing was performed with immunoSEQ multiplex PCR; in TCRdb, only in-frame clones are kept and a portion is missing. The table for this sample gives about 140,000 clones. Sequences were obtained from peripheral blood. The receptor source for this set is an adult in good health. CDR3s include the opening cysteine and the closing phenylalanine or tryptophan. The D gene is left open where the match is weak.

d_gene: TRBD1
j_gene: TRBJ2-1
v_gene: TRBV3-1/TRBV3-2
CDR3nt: TGTGCCAGCAGCTACCCGGGACAGTCTCAGTTCTTC
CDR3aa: CASSYPGQSQFF

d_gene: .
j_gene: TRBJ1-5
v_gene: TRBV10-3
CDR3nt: TGTGCCATCAGTGCCCAGGGAGAAGGTCAGCCCCAGCATTTT
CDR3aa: CAISAQGEGQPQHF

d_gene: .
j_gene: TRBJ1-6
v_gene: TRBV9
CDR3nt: TGTGCCAGCAGTCCTAGGGCAGGGGCAGGCAATTCACCCCTCCACTTT
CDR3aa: CASSPRAGAGNSPLHF

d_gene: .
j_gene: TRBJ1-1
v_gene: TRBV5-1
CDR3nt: TGCGCCAGCAGCCCGGCTTTTGGGGACACTGAAGCTTTCTTT
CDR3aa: CASSPAFGDTEAFF

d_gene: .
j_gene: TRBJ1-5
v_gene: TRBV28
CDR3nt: TGTGCCACCGGGTTGGAGCAGGCATTTTATAGCAATCAGCCCCAGCATTTT
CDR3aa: CATGLEQAFYSNQPQHF

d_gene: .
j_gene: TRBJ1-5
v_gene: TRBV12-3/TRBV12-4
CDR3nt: TGTGCCAGCAGTTTAACGGAAGAGCCCCAGCATTTT
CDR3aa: CASSLTEEPQHF

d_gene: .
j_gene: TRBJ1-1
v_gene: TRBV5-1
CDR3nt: TGCGCCAGCAGCTGGGGGGGCGATATTGGCACTGAAGCTTTCTTT
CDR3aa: CASSWGGDIGTEAFF

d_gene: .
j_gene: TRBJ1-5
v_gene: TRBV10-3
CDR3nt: TGTGCCATCAGTGAGTCGTATGGGGATCAGCCCCAGCATTTT
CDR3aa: CAISESYGDQPQHF

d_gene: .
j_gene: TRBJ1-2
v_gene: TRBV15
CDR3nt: TGTGCCACCAGCAGAGACTGGGCCAGCTTGGCTAACTATGGCTACACCTTC
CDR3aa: CATSRDWASLANYGYTF

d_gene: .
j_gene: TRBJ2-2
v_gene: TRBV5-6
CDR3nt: TGTGCCAGCAGCTGGGGACGGTCGAACACCGGGGAGCTGTTTTTT
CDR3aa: CASSWGRSNTGELFF

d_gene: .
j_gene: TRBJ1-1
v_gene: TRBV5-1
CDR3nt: TGCGCCAGCAGCTTGAAGGTTTTACGAGGATTGAACACTGAAGCTTTCTTT
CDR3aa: CASSLKVLRGLNTEAFF

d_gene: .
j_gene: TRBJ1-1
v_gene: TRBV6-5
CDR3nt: TGTGCCAGCAGTCAACAGGGGAACACTGAAGCTTTCTTT
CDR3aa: CASSQQGNTEAFF

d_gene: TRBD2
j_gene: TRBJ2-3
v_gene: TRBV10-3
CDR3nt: TGTGCCATCAGTGACCCGAGCGGGGGCGCTTGGGATACGCAGTATTTT
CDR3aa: CAISDPSGGAWDTQYF

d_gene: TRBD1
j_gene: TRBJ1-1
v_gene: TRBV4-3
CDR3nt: TGCGCCAGCAGCCAGGGGACAGCTGGTTTAAACACTGAAGCTTTCTTT
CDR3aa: CASSQGTAGLNTEAFF

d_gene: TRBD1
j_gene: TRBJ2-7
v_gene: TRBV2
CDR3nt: TGTGCCAGCAGTGGGGACAGGGAGTTCGAGCAGTACTTC
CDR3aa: CASSGDREFEQYF

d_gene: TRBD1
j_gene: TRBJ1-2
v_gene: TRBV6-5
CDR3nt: TGTGCCAGCGTCCGACAGGGCTATGGCTACACCTTC
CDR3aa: CASVRQGYGYTF

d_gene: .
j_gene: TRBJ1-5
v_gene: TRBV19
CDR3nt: TGTGCCAGTAGTATAGATCTACAGGGTTTTCAGCCCCAGCATTTT
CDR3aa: CASSIDLQGFQPQHF

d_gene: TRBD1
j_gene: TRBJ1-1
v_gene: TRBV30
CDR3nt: TGTGCCTGGGGGAGGGGGCGCCGAACTGAAGCTTTCTTT
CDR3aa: CAWGRGRRTEAFF

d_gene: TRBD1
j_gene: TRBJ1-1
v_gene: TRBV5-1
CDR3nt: TGCGCCAGCAGCCTAGGACAGGGGATTGAGGACACTGAAGCTTTCTTT
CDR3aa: CASSLGQGIEDTEAFF

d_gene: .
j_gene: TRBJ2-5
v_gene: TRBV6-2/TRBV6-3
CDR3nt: TGTGCCAGCAGTTACAGAAAAGGGGGACACACCCAAGAGACCCAGTACTTC
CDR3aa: CASSYRKGGHTQETQYF

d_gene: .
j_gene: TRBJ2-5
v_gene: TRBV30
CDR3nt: TGTGCCTGGAGTGGTACTAGTAAGGTGGAGACCCAGTACTTC
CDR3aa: CAWSGTSKVETQYF

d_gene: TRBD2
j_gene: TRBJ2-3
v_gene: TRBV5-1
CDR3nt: TGCGCCAGCAGCTTCCGCGGGGGGGCAGATACGCAGTATTTT
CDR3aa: CASSFRGGADTQYF

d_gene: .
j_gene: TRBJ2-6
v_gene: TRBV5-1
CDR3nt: TGCGCCAGCAGCTTGAGTGGGATCTCTGGGGCCAACGTCCTGACTTTC
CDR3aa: CASSLSGISGANVLTF

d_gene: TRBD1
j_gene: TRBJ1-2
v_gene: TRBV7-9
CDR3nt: TGTGCCAGCAGCTTATTGGGACAGGATGGCTACACCTTC
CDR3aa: CASSLLGQDGYTF

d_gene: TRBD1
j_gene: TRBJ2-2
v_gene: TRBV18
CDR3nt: TGTGCCAGCTCACCAAAAGGACAGGGGAACACCGGGGAGCTGTTTTTT
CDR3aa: CASSPKGQGNTGELFF

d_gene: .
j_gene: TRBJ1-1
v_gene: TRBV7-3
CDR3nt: TGTGCCAGCAGCTTATATGCAGGGATAAACACTGAAGCTTTCTTT
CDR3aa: CASSLYAGINTEAFF

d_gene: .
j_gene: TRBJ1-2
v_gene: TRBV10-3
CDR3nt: TGTGCCATCAGTGAGTCGATAGGGTTGGGGTATGGCTACACCTTC
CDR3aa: CAISESIGLGYGYTF

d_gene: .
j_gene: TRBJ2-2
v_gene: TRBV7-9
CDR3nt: TGTGCCAGCAGCTTCCGGCCCTTCGTAAGGACCGGGGAGCTGTTTTTT
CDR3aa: CASSFRPFVRTGELFF

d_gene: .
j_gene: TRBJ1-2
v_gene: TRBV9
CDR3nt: TGTGCCAGCAGCGAGGGGGGGCAGGGCTACACCTTC
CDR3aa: CASSEGGQGYTF

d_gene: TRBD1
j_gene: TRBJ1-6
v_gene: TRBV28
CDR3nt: TGTGCCAGCAGTTGGGGACAGGGGGCGCCGAGGAGTTCACCCCTCCACTTT
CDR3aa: CASSWGQGAPRSSPLHF

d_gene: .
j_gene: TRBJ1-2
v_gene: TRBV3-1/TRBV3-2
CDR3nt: TGTGCCAGCAGCCCTATGAACAGGGACTATGGCTACACCTTC
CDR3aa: CASSPMNRDYGYTF

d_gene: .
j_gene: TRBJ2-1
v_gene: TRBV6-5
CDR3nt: TGTGCCAGCAGTCAGGCGGCGGGGTATAATGAGCAGTTCTTC
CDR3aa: CASSQAAGYNEQFF

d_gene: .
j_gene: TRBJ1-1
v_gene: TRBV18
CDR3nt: TGTGCCAGCTCCTCCAGTACGAACACTGAAGCTTTCTTT
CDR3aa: CASSSSTNTEAFF

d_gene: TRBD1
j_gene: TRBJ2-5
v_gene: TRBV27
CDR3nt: TGTGCCAGCAGTTCCCCGGGACAGGGACGGGAGACCCAGTACTTC
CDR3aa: CASSSPGQGRETQYF

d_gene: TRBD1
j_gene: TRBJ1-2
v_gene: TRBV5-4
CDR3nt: TGTGCCGGACGAACCGGGACAGGGAGCGGCTACACCTTC
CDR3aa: CAGRTGTGSGYTF

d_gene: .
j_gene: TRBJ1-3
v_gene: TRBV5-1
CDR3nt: TGCGCCAGCAGCTTGGCCCCAGGGCTGGACACCATATATTTT
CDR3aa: CASSLAPGLDTIYF

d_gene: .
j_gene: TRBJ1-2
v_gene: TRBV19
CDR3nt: TGTGCCAGTAGTACTCAAGTAGGACGGAACTCCTATGGCTACACCTTC
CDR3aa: CASSTQVGRNSYGYTF

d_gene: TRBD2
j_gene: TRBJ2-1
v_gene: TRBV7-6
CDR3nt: TGTGCCAGCAGCCCAAGCCACTCATCTAGCGGGGGATCATACAATGAGCAGTTCTTC
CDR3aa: CASSPSHSSSGGSYNEQFF

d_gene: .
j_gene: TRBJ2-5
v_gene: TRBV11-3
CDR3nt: TGTGCCAGCAGCAATCGGGACACCCCGGGGGACCGGACCCAGTACTTC
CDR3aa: CASSNRDTPGDRTQYF

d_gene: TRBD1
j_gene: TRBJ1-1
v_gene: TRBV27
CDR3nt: TGTGCCAGCAGTTTATTGCCTCCGGGACAGGGGGCTATGGCTTTCTTT
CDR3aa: CASSLLPPGQGAMAFF

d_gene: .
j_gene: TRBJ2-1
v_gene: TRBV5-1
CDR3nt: TGCGCCAGCAGCTTGGTAGGGACCGGGTCCTACAATGAGCAGTTCTTC
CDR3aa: CASSLVGTGSYNEQFF

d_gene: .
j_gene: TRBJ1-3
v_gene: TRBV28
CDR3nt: TGTGCCAGCAGTTTGACCTCCCCGACAGATAGAAACACCATATATTTT
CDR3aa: CASSLTSPTDRNTIYF

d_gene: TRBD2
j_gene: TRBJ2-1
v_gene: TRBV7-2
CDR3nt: TGTGCCAGCAGCCTTCGTCCCGGGACTAGCGGGGGGACAAACAATGAGCAGTTCTTC
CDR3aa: CASSLRPGTSGGTNNEQFF

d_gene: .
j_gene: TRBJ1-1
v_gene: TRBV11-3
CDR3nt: TGTGCCAGCAGCTCCAGGGGAGGGACTGAAGCTTTCTTT
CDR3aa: CASSSRGGTEAFF

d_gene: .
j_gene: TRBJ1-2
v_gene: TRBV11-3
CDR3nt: TGTGCCAGCAGCTCGGGACCGTTCTATGGCTACACCTTC
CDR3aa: CASSSGPFYGYTF

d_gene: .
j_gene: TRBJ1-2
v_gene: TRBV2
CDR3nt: TGTGCCAGCAGGGGGGGACTAGAGGTTGGCTACACCTTC
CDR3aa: CASRGGLEVGYTF

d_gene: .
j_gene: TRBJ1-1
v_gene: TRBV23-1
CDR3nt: TGCGCCAGCAGTCAATCAGGGGGTCGTTATGACACTGAAGCTTTCTTT
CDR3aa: CASSQSGGRYDTEAFF

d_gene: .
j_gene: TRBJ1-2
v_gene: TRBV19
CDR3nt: TGTGCCAGTAGTATTTTCTGGGACACGGGGGCCGACGGCGGCTACACCTTC
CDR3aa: CASSIFWDTGADGGYTF

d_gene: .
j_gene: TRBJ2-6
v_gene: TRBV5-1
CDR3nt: TGCGCCAGCAGCTTAACGGTCACCTCTGGGGCCAACGTCCTGACTTTC
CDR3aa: CASSLTVTSGANVLTF

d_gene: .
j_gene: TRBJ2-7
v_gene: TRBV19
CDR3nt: TGTGCCAGTACCTCGGGGAGGAACACCGTCTCCTACGAGCAGTACTTC
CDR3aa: CASTSGRNTVSYEQYF

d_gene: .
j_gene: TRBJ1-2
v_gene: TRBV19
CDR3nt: TGTGCCAGTAGTGACCCAGGACGGAGTAACTATGGCTACACCTTC
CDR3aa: CASSDPGRSNYGYTF

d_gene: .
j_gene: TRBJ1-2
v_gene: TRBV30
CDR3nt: TGTGCCTGGAGTGTATATCCCCCCAAGACCGGCGAGAACTATGGCTACACCTTC
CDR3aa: CAWSVYPPKTGENYGYTF

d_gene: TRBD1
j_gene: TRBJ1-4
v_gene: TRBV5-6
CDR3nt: TGTGCCAGCAGCATGGGACAGGGAGGTGAAAAACTGTTTTTT
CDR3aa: CASSMGQGGEKLFF

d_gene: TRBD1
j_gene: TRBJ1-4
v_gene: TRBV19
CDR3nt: TGTGCCAGTAGTCTGGGACAGGGAGATGAAAAACTGTTTTTT
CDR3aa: CASSLGQGDEKLFF

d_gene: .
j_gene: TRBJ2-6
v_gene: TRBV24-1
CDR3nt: TGTGCCACCAGTGATTATGATGACTCTGGGGCCAACGTCCTGACTTTC
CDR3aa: CATSDYDDSGANVLTF

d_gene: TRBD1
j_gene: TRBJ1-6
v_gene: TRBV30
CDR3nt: TGTGCCTGGGGGACAGGGAGGGAATTTAGCTCACCCCTCCACTTT
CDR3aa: CAWGTGREFSSPLHF

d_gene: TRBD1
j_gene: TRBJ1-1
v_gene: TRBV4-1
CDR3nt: TGCGCCAGCAGCCAAGATCCCGACAGGGCGGCCACTGAAGCTTTCTTT
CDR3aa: CASSQDPDRAATEAFF

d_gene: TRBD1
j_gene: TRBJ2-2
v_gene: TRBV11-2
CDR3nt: TGTGCCAGCAGCTTAGTTCCAGGGGGCACCGGGGAGCTGTTTTTT
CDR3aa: CASSLVPGGTGELFF

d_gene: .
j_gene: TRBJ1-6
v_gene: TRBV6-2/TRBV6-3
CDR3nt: TGTGCCAGCAGTTACTCGATGTGGGGGCCGGATTCACCCCTCCACTTT
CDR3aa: CASSYSMWGPDSPLHF